Below, 3 T cell receptor beta chains from the same sample are listed, as sequenced in a study of shared clonotypes between healthy human individuals. Using immunoSEQ multiplex PCR, the repertoire was profiled, and TCRdb retains in-frame clones only, with some absent. The sample lists some 350,000 clones; less than 85% were seen once. The sample was memory CD4+ T cells sorted from blood. Subset: CD45RA-negative fraction. The receptors were gathered from a man aged 30 to 45 in good health.

The chain joins TRBV5-1 to TRBJ2-7; 8 bases map to TRBD1. Unmatched junction bases numbered 10, after V lost 3 bases and J lost 5 bases. The CDR3 contains 15 residues. Germline V lookup: CDR1 SGHRS, CDR2 YFSETQ. CDR3 region: CASSWRGRGLDEQYF. The DNA for the CDR3 is TGCGCCAGCAGCTGGAGGGGCAGGGGGCTAGACGAGCAGTACTTC.

This clone is a singleton in its sample. The rearrangement uses TRBV5-1 and TRBJ1-1, with TRBD1 identical over 7 bases. The CDR3 runs to 13 residues. J was trimmed by 7 bases and V by 4 bases; bases with no gene match: 7. From germline, CDR1 is SGHRS and CDR2 YFSETQ. CDR3 DNA sequence: TGCGCCAGCAGCCAACAGGGGACAGATGAAGCTTTCTTT. Protein sequence: CASSQQGTDEAFF.

This clone was seen only once. The rearrangement joins TRBV6-5 to TRBJ1-1, with 9 bases that match TRBD1. Per germline, CDR1 MNHEY and CDR2 SVGAGI. CDR3 length equals 15 residues. Germline trimming cut 4 bases from V and 3 bases from J; bases unmatched to any gene: 6. Here the CDR3 DNA reads TGTGCCAGCAGTTCCTACAGGGGGCCCGACACTGAAGCTTTCTTT. Protein sequence: CASSSYRGPDTEAFF.